The 23 T cell receptor beta chains below all came from one sample that was sequenced in a study of early T cells in non-severe SARS-CoV-2 infection. TCRdb re-analysed the 5' RACE reads in MiXCR, keeping a single row per CDR3 protein. This table holds fewer than 85,000 distinct CDR3 sequences, approximately 13% found once. Sequencing was done on a sample of whole blood. The source of these receptors is an adult who was a healthcare worker with PCR-confirmed SARS-CoV-2 infection or an uninfected control (not recorded which).

This clonotype was found many times. The chain links TRBV28 to TRBJ1-1; D may be TRBD1 (6 bases). This CDR3 region has 16 residues. Between the trimmed V and J ends, which lost 2 bases and 0 bases, there was a span of 13 bases. Germline CDR1 MDHEN, CDR2 SYDVKM. CDR3 nucleotides: TGTGCCAGCAGTTTAGGGGGGCGCAGACTGAACACTGAAGCTTTCTTT. Protein: CASSLGGRRLNTEAFF.

This clonotype has only a few counts. The chain couples TRBV18 to TRBJ1-6; TRBD1 is a possible D gene (5 bases). Per the germline V gene, CDR1 is KGHSH and CDR2 is LQKENI. V lost 5 bases and J 4 bases, leaving 15 bases between the germline ends. The CDR3 length is 16 residues. CDR3 residues: CASSWGERSYNSPLHF. The CDR3, as DNA: TGTGCCAGCTCATGGGGGGAACGGAGTTATAATTCACCCCTCCACTTT. Based on the CDR3 plus reference TRBV18 and TRBJ1-6, the full variable domain is NAGVMQNPRHLVRRRGQEARLRCSPMKGHSHVYWYRQLPEEGLKFMVYLQKENIIDESGMPKERFSAEFPKEGPSILRIQQVVRGDSAAYFCASSWGERSYNSPLHFGNGTRLTVT.

This clonotype was found a few times. This chain joins TRBV20-1 and TRBJ1-4, with 7 bases matching TRBD1. Per the germline V gene, CDR1 is DFQATT and CDR2 is SNEGSKA (reference sequence). The CDR3 runs to 15 residues. V gave up 5 bases and J gave up 2 bases; unmatched junction bases: 8. CDR3 sequence (DNA): TGCAGTGCTGTTCAGGGGGTGGCGACTAATGAAAAACTGTTTTTT. Protein product: CSAVQGVATNEKLFF.

In regard to this clonotype: A much larger clonotype is one base distant, so this may be a read error. The genes are TRBV6-1 and TRBJ1-5; 7 positions agree with TRBD1. CDR1 and CDR2 (germline): MNHNS, SASEGT. Losses at the gene ends were 2 bases for V and 9 bases for J; bases not matched to a gene: 10. The CDR3 contains 15 residues. For the CDR3, the DNA is TGTGCCAGCAGTGAATACACAGGGGTTTATCGGCCCCAGCATTTT. It specifies CASSEYTGVYRPQHF.

The chain links TRBV6-5 to TRBJ2-7; maybe TRBD1 (6 bases). Germline V CDR1 and CDR2: MNHEY, SVGAGI. The CDR3 spans 15 residues. Trimming removed 0 bases at V and 3 bases at J, with 12 bases between. The CDR3 DNA is TGTGCCAGCAGTTACTCCTCAGGGGCCAACTACGAGCAGTACTTC. Translating gives CASSYSSGANYEQYF.

This chain links TRBV7-3 with TRBJ1-6, with D possibly being TRBD1 (5 bases). This CDR3 is 15 amino acids long. V gave up 0 bases and J gave up 7 bases, with 10 bases separating them. Germline CDR1 SGHTA, CDR2 FQGTGA. This CDR3 reads CASSLTGVRNSPLHF. The CDR3 DNA reads as TGTGCCAGCAGCTTAACAGGGGTGAGAAATTCACCCCTCCACTTT.

There are many counts of this clonotype. This chain links TRBV7-3 with TRBJ2-6, with a tentative D call TRBD1 (6 bases). V lost 5 bases and J lost 1, with 9 bases in between. CDR1 SGHTA and CDR2 FQGTGA come from the germline V gene. The CDR3 is made up of 15 amino acids. CDR3 residues: CASSPQGSGANVLTF. CDR3 coding DNA: TGTGCCAGCAGCCCACAGGGATCTGGGGCCAACGTCCTGACTTTC.

This clonotype was detected ten times or more. V gene TRBV7-2 combines with J gene TRBJ1-2; weak D call: TRBD1 (6 bases). The ends were cut back, 5 bases at V and 14 bases at J, with 21 bases in the middle. The CDR3 is made up of 13 amino acids. Germline-derived CDR1 and CDR2 are SGHTA and FQGNSA. CDR3: CASSPQQVGGLTF. DNA of the CDR3: TGTGCCAGCAGCCCGCAACAGGTTGGGGGCTTAACCTTC.

This clonotype was observed a handful of times. The V and J genes are TRBV19 and TRBJ2-7; D remains ambiguous. CDR1 and CDR2 from the germline V gene are LNHDA and SQIVND (reference sequence). V dropped 3 bases and J dropped 2 bases, with 11 bases sitting between them. The length of the CDR3 is 14 residues. The CDR3 sequence: CASSISSPAYEQYF. In nucleotides, the CDR3 is TGTGCCAGTAGTATTAGCTCGCCGGCCTACGAGCAGTACTTC.

At least ten counts were recorded for this clonotype. The chain has TRBV19 and TRBJ1-2; no clear D. Germline V lookup: CDR1 LNHDA, CDR2 SQIVND (reference sequence). The CDR3 runs 14 residues. V gave up 3 bases and J gave up 8 bases, with 16 bases separating them. The CDR3 bases are TGTGCCAGTAGTATGCTGAACGTGGCGTACGGCTACACCTTC. Its translation is CASSMLNVAYGYTF.

There are a few counts of this clonotype. This chain joins TRBV7-2 and TRBJ2-3; D is undetermined. CDR3 length equals 12 residues. The V and J ends lost 1 base and 5 bases respectively, with 4 bases between them. The germline V gene encodes CDR1 SGHTA and CDR2 FQGNSA. The CDR3 DNA follows: TGTGCCAGCAGCTTAGGCCTAGATACGCAGTATTTT. It codes for CASSLGLDTQYF.

This clonotype was recorded at least ten times. CDR3 bases: TGTGCCAGCACCTACGGCGTCCGTGCTTTCTTT. This sequence encodes CASTYGVRAFF. The chain carries TRBV7-9 and TRBJ1-1; no definite D call. Per germline, CDR1 SEHNR and CDR2 FQNEAQ (reference sequence). The CDR3 contains 11 residues. Trimming removed 7 bases at V and 11 bases at J, with 14 bases between.

This clonotype came up many times. V is TRBV6-1 and J is TRBJ2-7; D uncertain. CDR1 and CDR2 from the germline V gene are MNHNS and SASEGT. The CDR3 is made up of 15 amino acids. Trimming took 6 bases from V and 6 from J, leaving 21 bases between them. DNA of the CDR3: TGTGCCAGCAGCCCTCTAATCTTGCCTAAGACCGAGCAGTACTTC. Translating it yields CASSPLILPKTEQYF.

In its sample, this clonotype was seen a few times. The chain joins TRBV19 to TRBJ1-5; D unclear. There are 12 residues in the CDR3. Trimming took 5 bases from V and 4 from J, leaving 6 bases between them. In germline, CDR1 is LNHDA, CDR2 SQIVND (reference sequence). Written as DNA, the CDR3 is TGTGCCAGTAGTGCCCAGAATCAGCCCCAGCATTTT. Translation gives CASSAQNQPQHF.

This clonotype was picked up a small number of times. This chain links TRBV28 with TRBJ2-3, with 9 bases aligning to TRBD1. This CDR3 is 14 amino acids long. Germline CDR1 and CDR2: MDHEN and SYDVKM. The V gene end was trimmed by 9 bases and the J gene end by 2 bases; junction bases not matched to a gene: 6. DNA of the CDR3: TGTGCCAGTTGGGGACAGGGTAACACAGATACGCAGTATTTT. As protein: CASWGQGNTDTQYF.

This clonotype occurred a few times. The CDR3 is CAIHPGTGGKDEQYF. In DNA, the CDR3 is TGTGCCATCCACCCTGGGACAGGGGGCAAGGACGAGCAGTACTTC. The rearrangement joins TRBV2 to TRBJ2-7; 12 bases align to TRBD1. CDR3 length: 15 amino acids. Per the germline V gene, CDR1 is SNHLY and CDR2 is FYNNEI. The V segment lost 10 bases and the J segment 5 bases; nucleotides outside the gene matches: 12.

This clonotype was seen ten or more times. V usage is TRBV7-9 and J usage is TRBJ1-1, with 9 bases fitting TRBD1. This CDR3 is built from 16 residues. The germline V gene encodes CDR1 SEHNR and CDR2 FQNEAQ (reference sequence). Trimming at V came to 5 bases and at J to 2 bases, leaving 9 bases not matched to a gene. CDR3 protein: CASSAPPDRGNTEAFF. The CDR3 DNA is TGTGCCAGCAGCGCTCCCCCGGACAGGGGAAACACTGAAGCTTTCTTT.

A few counts support this clonotype. The chain uses TRBV28 and TRBJ1-4, with D unclear. Germline V lookup: CDR1 MDHEN, CDR2 SYDVKM. Trimming took off 3 bases at V and 7 bases at J, with 12 bases between the two ends. This CDR3 has 14 amino acids. The CDR3 DNA is TGTGCCAGCAGTTTGATCGCGCGCGGTGAAAAACTGTTTTTT. It translates to CASSLIARGEKLFF.

This clonotype was picked up a small number of times. This chain links TRBV12-3 or TRBV12-4 with TRBJ1-5, with D perhaps TRBD1 (5 bases). Between the trimmed V and J ends, which lost 6 bases and 1 base, there was a span of 19 bases. This CDR3 has 17 amino acids. CDR3 residues: CASSSGASGASNQPQHF. CDR3 nucleotide sequence: TGTGCCAGCAGCTCTGGGGCTTCTGGGGCGAGCAATCAGCCCCAGCATTTT.

This clonotype was detected only a few times. The rearrangement uses TRBV4-1 and TRBJ2-4; no reliable D call. CDR1 MGHRA and CDR2 YSYEKL come from the germline V gene. V lost 6 bases and J 2 bases, leaving 8 bases between the germline ends. The CDR3 consists of 13 residues. The CDR3 protein is CASSERSKNIQYF. The CDR3 bases are TGCGCCAGCAGTGAGAGATCCAAAAACATTCAGTACTTC.

This clonotype was seen at least ten times. This sequence joins TRBV27 and TRBJ2-1; weak D call: TRBD1 (6 bases). From germline, CDR1 is MNHEY and CDR2 SMNVEV (reference sequence). Between the trimmed V and J ends, which lost 0 bases and 8 bases, there was a span of 17 bases. The CDR3 covers 16 residues. Here the CDR3 DNA reads TGTGCCAGCAGTTTATCCCTGCCGACAGGATCCCATGAGCAGTTCTTC. Translated: CASSLSLPTGSHEQFF.

This clonotype was detected a few times. The gene calls are TRBV7-9 and TRBJ2-2; 7 bases line up with TRBD1. CDR1 is SEHNR, CDR2 FQNEAQ, per germline (reference sequence). The trim removed 5 bases at V and 1 base at J, leaving 13 bases unmatched. The CDR3 is made up of 18 amino acids. CDR3 in amino acids: CASSRSRRTGGNTGELFF. Written as DNA, the CDR3 is TGTGCCAGCAGCCGTAGTAGGCGGACAGGAGGGAACACCGGGGAGCTGTTTTTT.

In this sample, this clonotype turned up a few times. The genes are TRBV7-6 and TRBJ2-1; TRBD2 matches at 11 bases. V trimming: 4 bases; J trimming: 6 bases; junction bases outside the gene matches: 11. This CDR3 has 17 amino acids. CDR1 is SGHVS and CDR2 is FNYEAQ in the germline V gene. The DNA of the CDR3 is TGTGCCAGCAGCTCACTAGCGGGAGCGCGAAGGGCCAATGAGCAGTTCTTC. Translation: CASSSLAGARRANEQFF.